This T cell receptor (beta chain) was identified in a study of shared T cell receptors in the human thymus (dated by TCRdb to about 2021). At the level of the whole study: The study examined how self-reactive, shared T-cell receptor alpha chains are generated in the human thymus.

Libraries were prepared through the immunoSEQ multiplex PCR assay. Imported from immuneACCESS, the table was reduced by TCRdb to in-frame sequences with V and J called. These copies leave out some clones; in studies compared against another copy, an unresolved V gene accounts for under half, and the cause of the remainder is not known. The sample table holds under 700,000 clones, of which around 78% were seen once. The ten most abundant clones make up 0.013% of the sample. CDR3 length: 15 amino acids, cysteine to phenylalanine. CDR3 DNA is the only sequence kept; it has 45 bases, read in frame from the first base. V lost 5 bases and J lost 0 bases; the stretch between them is 11 bases long. According to the germline V gene (reference sequence), CDR1 reads GTSNPN and CDR2 reads SVGIG. This clone was recorded once. The clone's antigen remains unknown. Base qualities were left out, and no much larger clone turns up one base away.

The sample also formed part of further work on human thymus T cells. Taken from the second paper: Immunologically healthy infants undergoing open corrective cardiac surgery for congenital heart defects in Finland were used as donors. The thymus tissue came from surgical resects taken out during corrective cardiac surgery. Biased V and J gene segment usage appeared to be present in both thymic and peripheral blood repertoires. According to the related research, thymic TCR repertoires were highly overlapping among unrelated individuals. TCR alpha and beta repertoires from roughly eight infant thymus samples and a few related peripheral blood samples were characterized in the study. The cohort included more than 5 male and a couple of female infants, with donor ages spanning 7 to 244 days. Thymocytes were mechanically released from the tissue and were stored as pellets of about 9-33 million cells at -70 degrees C. A QIAsymphony instrument was used to extract genomic DNA from frozen cell pellets. The immunoSEQ multiplex PCR assay was used to amplify the TCRB and TCRAD loci from a standardized amount of quality-controlled genomic DNA. The amplicons covered the V(D)J region and were long enough to include the CDR3 and to identify the V and J genes. The amplicons were sequenced on an Illumina platform via the commercial immunoSEQ service. Primer bias and sequencing errors were corrected using previously described methods, and TCRAD and TCRB definitions followed the IMGT database. Analysis of the repertoires was done with immunoSEQ Analyzer 3.0 and VDJTools and included basic statistics, V/J segment usage, diversity estimates, rarefaction and pairwise overlap. Diversity was estimated using the Chao1, ChaoE, Efron-Thisted, Shannon and inverse Simpson indices, and was also estimated on datasets down-sampled to the size of the smallest sample. Repertoire overlap used strict matching of CDR3 nucleotide sequence, V gene and J gene, with Jaccard-based multidimensional scaling clustering. On average, thymus samples yielded approximately 780,000 unique TCRB clonotypes, whereas blood samples yielded approximately 84,000.

The specimen was thymocytes. The rearrangement combines TRBV30 with TRBJ2-6; the D gene is perhaps TRBD1, on 6 matching bases. This clonotype originated in a boy less than two years old with a congenital heart defect. Donor details come from another sample of the same person, matched by shared clones. The CDR3 reads as follows: CAWWTALSGANVLTF. The DNA reads TGTGCCTGGTGGACAGCCCTCTCTGGGGCCAACGTCCTGACTTTC.